Listed below are T cell receptor beta chains from one sample, sequenced in a study of T cell clusters in autoimmune cytopenias. TCRdb reworked the multiplex PCR reads into one entry per CDR3 protein, no DNA. This table holds 7,000 or so distinct CDR3 sequences. These data also formed part of another study, on T cell repertoires in aging, cancer and after chemotherapy.

Sequencing was carried out using peripheral blood. Every receptor here comes from a human donor in good health. Each CDR3 is given with its conserved first and last residue. A row's size may be missing; if present it is once, few, many or a size class.

clone_size j_call v_call cdr3_aa
medium-sized TRBJ1-3 TRBV12-3/TRBV12-4 CASSLQSSGNTIYF
NA TRBJ2-1 TRBV5-5 CASSLVLASSYNEQFF
NA TRBJ2-1 TRBV20-1 CSLLARGNEQFF
NA TRBJ2-6 TRBV4-3 CASSQSFSGANVLTF
NA TRBJ1-4 TRBV19 CASSMVGLDEKLFF
NA TRBJ1-1 TRBV4-2 CASSQARTGGTEAFF
NA TRBJ2-3 TRBV20-1 CSGEVRSGTDTQYF
NA TRBJ1-5 TRBV6-5 CASSLRGDYSNQPQHF
NA TRBJ1-5 TRBV19 CASSDGQGRNQPQHF
NA TRBJ2-3 TRBV5-6 CASSSLVSTDTQYF
medium-sized TRBJ1-3 TRBV15 CATSSPQDGSGNTIYF
medium-sized TRBJ1-6 TRBV6-5 CASISRGSNSPLHF
NA TRBJ1-1 TRBV19 CASSGQGIMNTEAFF
medium-sized TRBJ2-7 TRBV10-3 CAIAYGAYEQYF
NA TRBJ1-3 TRBV6-1 CASSSDGTGNTIYF
large TRBJ2-7 TRBV29-1 CSVQEVGYEQYF
NA TRBJ1-2 TRBV5-5 CASSLDGGGFYGYTF
NA TRBJ1-1 TRBV20-1 CSARDFDRGGTEAFF
medium-sized TRBJ1-5 TRBV6-5 CASSSDPNQPQHF
medium-sized TRBJ1-5 TRBV5-6 CASSTPRYGGTQHF
medium-sized TRBJ2-7 TRBV19 CASSIQGRTYEQYF
NA TRBJ2-1 TRBV20-1 CSASVGGAAYNEQFF
NA TRBJ2-3 TRBV12-3/TRBV12-4 CASSPREPLWTDTQYF
medium-sized TRBJ2-1 TRBV6-1 CATLAGGNEQFF
NA TRBJ2-1 TRBV19 CASATSGGSTYNEQFF
NA TRBJ1-6 TRBV18 CASSPFTGGANSPLHF
NA TRBJ1-5 TRBV30 CAWSAWVGGNQPQHF
NA TRBJ2-7 TRBV6-2/TRBV6-3 CASNGVTPEQYF
NA TRBJ1-1 TRBV6-6 CASSGTAEAFF
medium-sized TRBJ1-2 TRBV30 CAGRHRQSGGYTF
NA TRBJ1-5 TRBV20-1 CSAETGYSNQPQHF
medium-sized TRBJ1-2 TRBV12-3/TRBV12-4 CASVGGGGYTF
NA TRBJ1-5 TRBV18 CASSDQGRGNQPQHF
NA TRBJ2-5 TRBV19 CASSILGLAGQETQYF
NA TRBJ2-7 TRBV4-3 CASSQDKRGNFYEQYF
NA TRBJ1-1 TRBV12-3/TRBV12-4 CASIQGARGTEAFF
NA TRBJ2-5 TRBV12-3/TRBV12-4 CASSFSGSGTQYF
NA TRBJ1-2 TRBV29-1 CSVGTGGGDGYTF
medium-sized TRBJ2-5 TRBV6-6 CASSYSAGVGETQYF
medium-sized TRBJ2-7 TRBV19 CASSPQGSGGPYEQYF
NA TRBJ2-7 TRBV6-2/TRBV6-3 CASSSQGSGLAGKRTYEQYF
NA TRBJ1-5 TRBV6-5 CASSPPGGGGSNQPQHF
NA TRBJ1-5 TRBV6-1 CASSATSGRNQPQHF
NA TRBJ1-6 TRBV7-6 CASSPATGANSPLHF
NA TRBJ1-1 TRBV5-6 CASSLELGSTEAFF
NA TRBJ2-1 TRBV12-3/TRBV12-4 CASSRSAGSGYNEQFF
NA TRBJ1-1 TRBV5-4 CASSLDSDTEAFF
medium-sized TRBJ1-2 TRBV6-1 CASPGQNYYGYTF
NA TRBJ2-5 TRBV7-2 CASSLGVSGGASETQYF
medium-sized TRBJ2-1 TRBV12-3/TRBV12-4 CASSHRGNSPYNEQFF
NA TRBJ2-7 TRBV20-1 CSARWTGGTREQYF
NA TRBJ1-2 TRBV20-1 CSAREGPTDGYTF
NA TRBJ1-1 TRBV11-1 CASSQSLSRVEAFF
medium-sized TRBJ1-2 TRBV19 CASSIGSDRYYGYTF
NA TRBJ2-7 TRBV5-6 CASRKEPGGGLSYEQYF
NA TRBJ2-6 TRBV6-1 CASSAAGDSGANVLTF
medium-sized TRBJ1-6 TRBV5-5 CASRSLTGGLSPLHF